The next 9 T cell receptor beta chains were all read from a single sample in a study of blood T cells in healthy people across ages. A second PCR, run for about 7 to 11 cycles, used a sample-barcoded 5' primer plus a J-beta primer mix. TCRdb re-called the 5' RACE reads with MiXCR, one entry per CDR3 protein. The data hold around 2 million distinct CDR3 sequences, with 30% to 40% observed a single time. Material: blood. The receptors originated from a human donor in good health.

There are a few counts of this clonotype. The rearrangement links TRBV7-9 to TRBJ2-7; 11 bases map to TRBD1. The trim removed 5 bases at V and 4 bases at J, leaving 7 bases unmatched. This CDR3 spans 15 amino acids. CDR1 and CDR2 (germline): SEHNR, FQNEAQ (reference sequence). The CDR3, as DNA: TGTGCCAGCAGCCGACCGGGACAGGGGGTTTACGAGCAGTACTTC. Translation: CASSRPGQGVYEQYF.

Notes on this clonotype: One base away lies a much larger clone, so this may be a sequencing read error. The CDR3 DNA sequence: TGTGCCAGCGGCCAACCTCCCCAGCGGGGGGCCAAAAACATTCAGTACTTC. Translated, it gives CASGQPPQRGAKNIQYF. The V gene is TRBV3-1, the J gene TRBJ2-4, with TRBD2 identical over 8 bases. The CDR3 has 17 amino acids. Germline assignment: CDR1 LGHDT and CDR2 YNNKEL (reference sequence).

This clonotype appeared a few times. The rearrangement links TRBV29-1 to TRBJ2-1; 8 bases agree with TRBD2. The V gene end was trimmed by 8 bases and the J gene end by 7 bases; junction bases not matched to a gene: 7. Looked up from germline, CDR1 is SQVTM and CDR2 is ANQGSEA. The CDR3 runs to 12 residues. For the CDR3, the DNA is TGCAGCACAAGGACTAGCAGTAATGAGCAGTTCTTC. Its translation is CSTRTSSNEQFF.

The chain couples TRBV18 to TRBJ2-1; D not resolved. The V gene lost 2 bases and the J gene lost 4 bases, with 18 bases spanning the gap. Germline lookup yields CDR1 KGHSH and CDR2 LQKENI. CDR3 size: 17 residues. The CDR3 is CASSPMALSGVYNEQFF. CDR3 in DNA: TGTGCCAGCTCACCAATGGCGTTATCTGGGGTATACAATGAGCAGTTCTTC.

The chain couples TRBV15 to TRBJ1-2; 8 bases match TRBD1. With 0 bases clipped from V and 6 bases from J, the junction kept 12 bases outside the gene matches. CDR3 length: 17 amino acids. CDR1 and CDR2 (germline): LNHNV, YYDKDF (reference sequence). The CDR3 sequence: CATSRDLGAGGADGYTF. The CDR3 region has the DNA TGTGCCACCAGCAGAGATTTGGGCGCAGGGGGCGCGGATGGCTACACCTTC.

J is TRBJ2-3 and V is TRBV7-9; D gene ambiguous. The CDR3 totals 16 residues. The V end lost 3 bases, the J end lost 2 bases, and 15 bases lay between the germline ends. CDR1 and CDR2 from the germline V gene are SEHNR and FQNEAQ (reference sequence). The chain's CDR3 is CASSFVTLTDTDTQYF. For the CDR3, the DNA is TGTGCCAGCAGCTTCGTTACCCTAACGGACACAGATACGCAGTATTTT.

The V gene is TRBV2, the J gene TRBJ2-1; D possibly corresponds to TRBD1 (5 bases). The CDR3 is 14 amino acids. Germline CDR1 reads SNHLY; CDR2 reads FYNNEI. Deletions cut 10 bases from V and 0 bases from J, with 13 bases between. CDR3 in amino acids: CATPTDSSYNEQFF. The CDR3 bases are TGTGCCACTCCGACCGACAGCTCCTACAATGAGCAGTTCTTC.

V gene TRBV10-3 combines with J gene TRBJ1-5; D remains ambiguous. Germline CDR1 ENHRY, CDR2 SYGVKD. The CDR3 runs 14 residues. V was clipped by 3 bases and J by 7 bases, with 13 bases between them. The DNA for the CDR3 is TGTGCCATCAGTGATAGTCGCGGAGGGCAGCCCCAGCATTTT. Protein sequence: CAISDSRGGQPQHF.

This clonotype has at least ten counts. This sequence joins TRBV6-1 and TRBJ2-4; possible D gene TRBD1, 5 bases. The CDR3 is 14 amino acids. Germline CDR1 reads MNHNS; CDR2 reads SASEGT. Trimming removed 2 bases from V and 6 bases from J, with 11 bases in between. CDR3 loop: CASSESTDINIQYF. DNA of the CDR3: TGTGCCAGCAGTGAATCGACAGATATAAACATTCAGTACTTC.